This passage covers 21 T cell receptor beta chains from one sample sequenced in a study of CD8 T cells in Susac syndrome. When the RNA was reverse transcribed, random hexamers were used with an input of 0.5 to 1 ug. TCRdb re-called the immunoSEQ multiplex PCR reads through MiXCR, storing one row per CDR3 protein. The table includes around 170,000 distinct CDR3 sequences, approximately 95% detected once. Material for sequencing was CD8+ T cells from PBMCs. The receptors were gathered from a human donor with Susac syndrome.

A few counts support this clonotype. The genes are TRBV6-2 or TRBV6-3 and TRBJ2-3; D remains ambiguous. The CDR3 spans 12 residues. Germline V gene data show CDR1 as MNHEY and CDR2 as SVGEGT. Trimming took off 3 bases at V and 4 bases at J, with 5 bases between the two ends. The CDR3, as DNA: TGTGCCAGCAGTTATCCTCCAGATACGCAGTATTTT. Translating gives CASSYPPDTQYF.

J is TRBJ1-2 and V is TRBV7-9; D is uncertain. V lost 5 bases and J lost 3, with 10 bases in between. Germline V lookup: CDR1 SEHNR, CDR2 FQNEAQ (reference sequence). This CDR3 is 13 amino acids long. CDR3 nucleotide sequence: TGTGCCAGCAGCCCTGGAACGGACTATGGCTACACCTTC. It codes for CASSPGTDYGYTF.

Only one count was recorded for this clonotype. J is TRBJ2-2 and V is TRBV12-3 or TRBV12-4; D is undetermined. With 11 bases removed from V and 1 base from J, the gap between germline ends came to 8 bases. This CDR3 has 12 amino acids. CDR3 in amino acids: CAGLQNTGELFF. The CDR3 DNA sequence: TGTGCCGGCCTACAGAACACCGGGGAGCTGTTTTTT.

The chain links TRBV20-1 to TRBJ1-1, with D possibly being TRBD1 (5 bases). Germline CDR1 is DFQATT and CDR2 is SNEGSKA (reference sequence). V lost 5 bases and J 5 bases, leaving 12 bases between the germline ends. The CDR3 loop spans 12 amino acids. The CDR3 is CSAAQGGTEAFF. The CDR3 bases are TGCAGTGCTGCCCAGGGAGGGACTGAAGCTTTCTTT.

The CDR3 sequence: CASGFGGQYF. As DNA, the CDR3 is TGTGCCAGCGGATTTGGCGGGCAGTACTTC. The chain has TRBV27 and TRBJ2-7; D is undetermined. This CDR3 has 10 residues. Looked up from germline, CDR1 is MNHEY and CDR2 is SMNVEV (reference sequence). The germline V and J ends were trimmed by 8 bases and 9 bases, with 11 bases remaining between them.

CDR3 sequence: CASSSSGRGYEQFF. The CDR3 bases are TGTGCCAGCAGCTCTAGCGGGAGGGGATATGAGCAGTTCTTC. The V and J genes are TRBV7-9 and TRBJ2-1; 12 positions agree with TRBD2. From germline, CDR1 is SEHNR and CDR2 FQNEAQ (reference sequence). The V and J ends lost 4 bases and 8 bases, in that order; junction bases with no gene match: 3. CDR3 length: 14 amino acids.

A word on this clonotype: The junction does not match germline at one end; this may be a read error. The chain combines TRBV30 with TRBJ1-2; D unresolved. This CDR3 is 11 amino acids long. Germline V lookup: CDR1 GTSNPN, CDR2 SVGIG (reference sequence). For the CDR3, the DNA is TGTGCCTGGAGTGACCACGGGTCTTTCGCCTTC. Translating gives CAWSDHGSFAF. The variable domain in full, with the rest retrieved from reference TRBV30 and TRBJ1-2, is SQTIHQWPATLVQPVGSPLSLECTVEGTSNPNLYWYRQAAGRGLQLLFYSVGIGQISSEVPQNLSASRPQDRQFILSSKKLLLSDSGFYLCAWSDHGSFAFGSGTRLTVV.

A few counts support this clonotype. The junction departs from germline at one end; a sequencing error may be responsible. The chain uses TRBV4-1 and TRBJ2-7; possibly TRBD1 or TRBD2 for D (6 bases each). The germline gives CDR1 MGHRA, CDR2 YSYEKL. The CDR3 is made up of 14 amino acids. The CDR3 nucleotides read TGTGCCAGCAGTCAAGGGGGGAGTAGCTACGAGCAGTACTTC. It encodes CASSQGGSSYEQYF.

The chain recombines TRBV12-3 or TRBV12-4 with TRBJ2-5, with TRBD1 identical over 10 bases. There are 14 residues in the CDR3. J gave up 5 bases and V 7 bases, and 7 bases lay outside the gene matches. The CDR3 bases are TGTGCCAGCAAAGAGACAGGGGGCCGGGAGACCCAGTACTTC. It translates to CASKETGGRETQYF.

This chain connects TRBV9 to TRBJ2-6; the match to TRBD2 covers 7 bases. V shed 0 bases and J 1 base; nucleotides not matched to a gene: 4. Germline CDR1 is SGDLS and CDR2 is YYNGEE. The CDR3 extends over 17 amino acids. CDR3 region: CASSVGGEGSGANVLTF. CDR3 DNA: TGTGCCAGCAGCGTAGGCGGGGAGGGTTCTGGGGCCAACGTCCTGACTTTC. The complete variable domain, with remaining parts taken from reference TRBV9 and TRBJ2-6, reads DSGVTQTPKHLITATGQRVTLRCSPRSGDLSVYWYQQSLDQGLQFLIQYYNGEERAKGNILERFSAQQFPDLHSELNLSSLELGDSALYFCASSVGGEGSGANVLTFGAGSRLTVL.

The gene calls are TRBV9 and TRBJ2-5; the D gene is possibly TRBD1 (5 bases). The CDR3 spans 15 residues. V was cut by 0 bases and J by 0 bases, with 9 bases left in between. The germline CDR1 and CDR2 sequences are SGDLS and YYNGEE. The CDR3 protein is CASSVAGSYQETQYF. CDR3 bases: TGTGCCAGCAGCGTAGCAGGGTCGTACCAAGAGACCCAGTACTTC.

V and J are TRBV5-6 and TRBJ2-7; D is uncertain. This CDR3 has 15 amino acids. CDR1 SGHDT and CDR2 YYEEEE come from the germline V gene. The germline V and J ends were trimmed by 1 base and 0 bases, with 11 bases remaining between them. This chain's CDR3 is CASSLMSDPSYEQYF. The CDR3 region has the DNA TGTGCCAGCAGCTTGATGTCGGACCCCTCCTACGAGCAGTACTTC.

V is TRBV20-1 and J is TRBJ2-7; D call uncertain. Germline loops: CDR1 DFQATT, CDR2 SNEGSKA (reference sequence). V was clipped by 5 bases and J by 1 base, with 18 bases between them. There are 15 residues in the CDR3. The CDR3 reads CSAEPFKVSSYEQYF. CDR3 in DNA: TGCAGTGCTGAGCCTTTCAAGGTCTCGTCCTACGAGCAGTACTTC.

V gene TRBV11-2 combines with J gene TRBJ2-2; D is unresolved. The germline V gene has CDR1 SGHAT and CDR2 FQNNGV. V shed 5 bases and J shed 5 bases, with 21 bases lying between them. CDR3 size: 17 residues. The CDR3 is CASSPFPRTGSTGELFF. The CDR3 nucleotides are TGTGCCAGCAGCCCCTTTCCCCGGACGGGTAGTACCGGGGAGCTGTTTTTT.

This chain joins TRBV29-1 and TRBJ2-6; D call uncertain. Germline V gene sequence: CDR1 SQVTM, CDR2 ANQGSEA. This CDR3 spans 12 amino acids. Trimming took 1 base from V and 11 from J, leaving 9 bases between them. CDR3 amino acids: CSVEGQADVLTF. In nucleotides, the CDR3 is TGCAGCGTTGAAGGGCAGGCAGACGTCCTGACTTTC.

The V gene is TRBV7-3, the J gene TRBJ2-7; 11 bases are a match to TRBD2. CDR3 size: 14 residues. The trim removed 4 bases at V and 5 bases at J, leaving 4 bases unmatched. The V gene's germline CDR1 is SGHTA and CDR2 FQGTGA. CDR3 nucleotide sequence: TGTGCCAGCAGCTCTAGCGGGGGGTTAGACGAGCAGTACTTC. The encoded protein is CASSSSGGLDEQYF.

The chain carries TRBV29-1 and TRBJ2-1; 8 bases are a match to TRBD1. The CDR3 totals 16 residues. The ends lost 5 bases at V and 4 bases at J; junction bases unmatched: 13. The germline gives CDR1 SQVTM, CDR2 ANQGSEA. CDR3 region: CSVCFSGTGVYNEQFF. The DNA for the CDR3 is TGCAGCGTTTGTTTTTCGGGGACAGGTGTTTACAATGAGCAGTTCTTC.

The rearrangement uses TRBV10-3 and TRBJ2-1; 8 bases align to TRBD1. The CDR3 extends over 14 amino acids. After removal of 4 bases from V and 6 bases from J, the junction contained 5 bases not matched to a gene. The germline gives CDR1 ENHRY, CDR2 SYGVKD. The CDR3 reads CAISVDRGGNEQFF. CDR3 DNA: TGTGCCATCAGTGTAGACAGGGGCGGCAATGAGCAGTTCTTC.

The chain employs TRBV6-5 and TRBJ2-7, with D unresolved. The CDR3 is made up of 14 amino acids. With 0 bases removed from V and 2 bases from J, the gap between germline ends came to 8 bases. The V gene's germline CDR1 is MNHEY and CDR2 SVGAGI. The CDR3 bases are TGTGCCAGCAGTTACTCGATCGGGCCCTACGAGCAGTACTTC. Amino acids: CASSYSIGPYEQYF.

CDR3 protein: CASSVAGSGAEQYF. CDR3 in DNA: TGTGCCAGCAGCGTAGCGGGGTCGGGGGCCGAGCAGTACTTC. The chain has TRBV9 and TRBJ2-7; possibly TRBD1 or TRBD2 for D (6 bases each). The CDR3 is 14 amino acids. Germline CDR1 SGDLS, CDR2 YYNGEE. V dropped 0 bases and J dropped 6 bases, with 13 bases sitting between them.

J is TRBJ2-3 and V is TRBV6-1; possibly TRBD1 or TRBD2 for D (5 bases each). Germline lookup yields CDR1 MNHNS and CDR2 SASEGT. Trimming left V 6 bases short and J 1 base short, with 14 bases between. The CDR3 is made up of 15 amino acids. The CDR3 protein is CASRKMRGGTDTQYF. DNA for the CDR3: TGTGCCAGCAGAAAGATGAGGGGAGGCACAGATACGCAGTATTTT.